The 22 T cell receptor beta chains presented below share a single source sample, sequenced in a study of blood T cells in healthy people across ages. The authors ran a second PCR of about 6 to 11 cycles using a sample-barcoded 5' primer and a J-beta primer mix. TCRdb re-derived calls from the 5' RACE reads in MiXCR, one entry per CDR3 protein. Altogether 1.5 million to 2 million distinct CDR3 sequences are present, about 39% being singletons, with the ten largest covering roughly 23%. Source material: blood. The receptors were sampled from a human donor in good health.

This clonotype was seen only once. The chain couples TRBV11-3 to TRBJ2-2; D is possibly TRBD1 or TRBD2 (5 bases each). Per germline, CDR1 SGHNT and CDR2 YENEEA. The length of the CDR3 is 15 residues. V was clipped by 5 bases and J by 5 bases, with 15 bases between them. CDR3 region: CASSKGIWGTGELFF. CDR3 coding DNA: TGTGCCAGCAGCAAGGGGATATGGGGGACCGGGGAGCTGTTTTTT.

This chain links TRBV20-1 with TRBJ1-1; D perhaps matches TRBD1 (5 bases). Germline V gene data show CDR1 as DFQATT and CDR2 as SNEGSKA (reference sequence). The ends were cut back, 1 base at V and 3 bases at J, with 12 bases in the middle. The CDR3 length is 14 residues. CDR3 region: CSARGKRGDTEAFF. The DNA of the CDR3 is TGCAGTGCTAGAGGCAAACGAGGGGACACTGAAGCTTTCTTT.

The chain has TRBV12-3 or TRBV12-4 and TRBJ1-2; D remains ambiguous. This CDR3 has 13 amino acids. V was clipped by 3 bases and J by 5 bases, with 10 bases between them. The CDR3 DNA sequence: TGTGCCAGCAGTTTGATGGTTGGGTATGGCTACACCTTC. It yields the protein CASSLMVGYGYTF.

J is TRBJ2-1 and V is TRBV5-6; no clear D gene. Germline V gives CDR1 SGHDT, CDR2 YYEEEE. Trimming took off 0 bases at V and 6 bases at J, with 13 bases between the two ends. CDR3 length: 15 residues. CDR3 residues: CASSLEWPRTNEQFF. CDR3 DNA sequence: TGTGCCAGCAGCTTGGAATGGCCCCGGACCAATGAGCAGTTCTTC.

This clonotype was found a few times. CDR3 nucleotides: TGCAGCGTTGTGAACCGGAACTATGGCTACACCTTC. It codes for CSVVNRNYGYTF. This chain connects TRBV29-1 to TRBJ1-2; D not resolved. The CDR3 consists of 12 residues. Germline loops: CDR1 SQVTM, CDR2 ANQGSEA. V was shortened by 4 bases and J by 2 bases, with 8 bases between the two germline ends.

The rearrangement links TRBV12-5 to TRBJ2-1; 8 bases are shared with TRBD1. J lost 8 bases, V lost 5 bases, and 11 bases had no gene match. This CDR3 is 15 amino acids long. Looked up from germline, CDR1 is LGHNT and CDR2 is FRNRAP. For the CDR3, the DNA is TGTGCTAGTGGTCCGCGACAGGGGACGGGCGATGAGCAGTTCTTC. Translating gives CASGPRQGTGDEQFF.

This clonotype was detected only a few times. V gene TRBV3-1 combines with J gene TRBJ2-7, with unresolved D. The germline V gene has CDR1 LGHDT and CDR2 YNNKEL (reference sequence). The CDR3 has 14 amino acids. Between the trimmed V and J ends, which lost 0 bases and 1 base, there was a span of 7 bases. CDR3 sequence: CASSQDAASYEQYF. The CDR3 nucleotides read TGTGCCAGCAGCCAAGATGCAGCATCCTACGAGCAGTACTTC.

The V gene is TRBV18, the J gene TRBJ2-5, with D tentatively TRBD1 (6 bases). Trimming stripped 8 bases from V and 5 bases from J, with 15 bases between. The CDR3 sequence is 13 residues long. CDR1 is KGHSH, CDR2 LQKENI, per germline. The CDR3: CASSPQGAETQYF. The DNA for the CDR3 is TGTGCCAGCAGCCCACAGGGCGCCGAGACCCAGTACTTC. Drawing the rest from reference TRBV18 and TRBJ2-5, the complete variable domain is NAGVMQNPRHLVRRRGQEARLRCSPMKGHSHVYWYRQLPEEGLKFMVYLQKENIIDESGMPKERFSAEFPKEGPSILRIQQVVRGDSAAYFCASSPQGAETQYFGPGTRLLVL.

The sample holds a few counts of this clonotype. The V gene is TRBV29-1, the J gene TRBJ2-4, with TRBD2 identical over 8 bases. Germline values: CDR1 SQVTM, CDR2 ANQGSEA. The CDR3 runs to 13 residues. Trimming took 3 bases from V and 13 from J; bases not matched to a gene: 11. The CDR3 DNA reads TGCAGCGTTGATTCGGACGGGCCGGGAGGGCAGTACTTC. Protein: CSVDSDGPGGQYF.

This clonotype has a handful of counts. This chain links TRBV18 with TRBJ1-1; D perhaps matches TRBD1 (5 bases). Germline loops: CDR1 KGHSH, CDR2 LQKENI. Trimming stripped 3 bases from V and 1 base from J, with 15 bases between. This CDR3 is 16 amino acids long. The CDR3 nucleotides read TGTGCCAGCTCACCTAAAACAGGATGGGGGAACACTGAAGCTTTCTTT. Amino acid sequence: CASSPKTGWGNTEAFF.

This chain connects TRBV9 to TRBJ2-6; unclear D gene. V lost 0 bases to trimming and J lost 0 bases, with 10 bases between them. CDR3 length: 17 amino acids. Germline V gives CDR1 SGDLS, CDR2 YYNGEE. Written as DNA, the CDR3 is TGTGCCAGCAGCGTAGCTCACAGACCCTCTGGGGCCAACGTCCTGACTTTC. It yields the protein CASSVAHRPSGANVLTF.

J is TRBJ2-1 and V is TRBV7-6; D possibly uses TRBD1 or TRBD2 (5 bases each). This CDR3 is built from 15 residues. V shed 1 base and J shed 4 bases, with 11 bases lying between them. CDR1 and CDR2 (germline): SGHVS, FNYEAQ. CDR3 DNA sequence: TGTGCCAGCAGCTTAGGGGGCTGGGAGTACAATGAGCAGTTCTTC. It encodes CASSLGGWEYNEQFF.

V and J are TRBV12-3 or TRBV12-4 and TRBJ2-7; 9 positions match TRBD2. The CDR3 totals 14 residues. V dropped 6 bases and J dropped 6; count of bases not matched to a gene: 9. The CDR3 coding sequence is TGTGCCAGCAGCCAATCCCCTAGCGGGGTCGAGCAGTACTTC. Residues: CASSQSPSGVEQYF.

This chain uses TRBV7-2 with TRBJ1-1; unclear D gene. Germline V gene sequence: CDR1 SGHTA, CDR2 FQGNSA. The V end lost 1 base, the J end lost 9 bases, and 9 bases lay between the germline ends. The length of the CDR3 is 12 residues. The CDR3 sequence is CASSLGAVKAFF. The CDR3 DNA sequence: TGTGCCAGCAGCTTAGGGGCGGTTAAAGCTTTCTTT. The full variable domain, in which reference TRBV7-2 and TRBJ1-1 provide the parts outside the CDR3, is GAGVSQSPSNKVTEKGKDVELRCDPISGHTALYWYRQSLGQGLEFLIYFQGNSAPDKSGLPSDRFSAERTGGSVSTLTIQRTQQEDSAVYLCASSLGAVKAFFGQGTRLTVV.

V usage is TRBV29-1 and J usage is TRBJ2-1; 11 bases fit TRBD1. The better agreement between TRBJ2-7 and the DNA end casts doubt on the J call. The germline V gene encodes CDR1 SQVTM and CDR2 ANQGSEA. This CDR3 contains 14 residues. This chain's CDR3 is CSVEEGQGGNEQYF. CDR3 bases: TGCAGCGTTGAAGAGGGACAGGGGGGAAATGAGCAGTACTTC.

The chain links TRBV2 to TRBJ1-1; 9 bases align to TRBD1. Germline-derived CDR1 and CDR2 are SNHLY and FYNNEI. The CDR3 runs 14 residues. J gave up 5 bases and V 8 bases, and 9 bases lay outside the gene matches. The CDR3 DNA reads TGTGCCAGCTTCCCACAGGGGGCGGGAACTGAAGCTTTCTTT. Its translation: CASFPQGAGTEAFF.

In DNA form, the CDR3 reads TGTGCCAGCACTAAGGGAATACATGGCTACACCTTC. It is translated as CASTKGIHGYTF. The chain employs TRBV28 and TRBJ1-2; D call uncertain. CDR3 length: 12 residues. Germline CDR1 MDHEN, CDR2 SYDVKM. Trimming left V 7 bases short and J 6 bases short, with 12 bases between.

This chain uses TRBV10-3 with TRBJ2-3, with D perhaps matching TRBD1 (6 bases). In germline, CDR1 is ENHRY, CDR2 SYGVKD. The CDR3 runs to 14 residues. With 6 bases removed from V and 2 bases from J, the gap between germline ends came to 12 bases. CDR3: CAISQQGNTDTQYF. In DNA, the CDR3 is TGTGCCATCAGCCAACAGGGAAACACAGATACGCAGTATTTT.

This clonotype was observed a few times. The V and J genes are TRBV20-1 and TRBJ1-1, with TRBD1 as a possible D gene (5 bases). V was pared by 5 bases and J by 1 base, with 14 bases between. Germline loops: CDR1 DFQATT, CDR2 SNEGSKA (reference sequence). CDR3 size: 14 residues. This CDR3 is CSARGLTENTEAFF. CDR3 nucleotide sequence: TGCAGTGCTCGGGGGTTGACAGAGAACACTGAAGCTTTCTTT.

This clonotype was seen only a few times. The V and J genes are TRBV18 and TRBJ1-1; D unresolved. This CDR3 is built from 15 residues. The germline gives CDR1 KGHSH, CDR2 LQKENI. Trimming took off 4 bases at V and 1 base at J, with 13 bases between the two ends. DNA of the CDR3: TGTGCCAGCTCACGGGCCCCGGACGGGAACACTGAAGCTTTCTTT. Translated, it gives CASSRAPDGNTEAFF.

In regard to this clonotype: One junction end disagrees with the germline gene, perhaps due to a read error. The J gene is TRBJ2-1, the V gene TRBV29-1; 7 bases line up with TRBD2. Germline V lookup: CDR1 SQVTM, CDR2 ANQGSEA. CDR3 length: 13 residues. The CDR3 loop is CSATIDGGGEQFF. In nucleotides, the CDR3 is TGCAGCGCGACAATAGATGGGGGGGGTGAGCAGTTCTTT.

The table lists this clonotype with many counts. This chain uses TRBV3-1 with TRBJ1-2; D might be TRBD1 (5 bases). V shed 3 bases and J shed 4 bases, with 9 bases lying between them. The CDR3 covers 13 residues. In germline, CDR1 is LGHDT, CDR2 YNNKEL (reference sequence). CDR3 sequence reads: CASSQGGVYGYTF. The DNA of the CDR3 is TGTGCCAGCAGCCAGGGGGGAGTCTATGGCTACACCTTC.